This is a list of T cell receptor beta chains from one sample in a study of T cell repertoires in cytomegalovirus infection. TCRdb independently ran MiXCR on the reads; one entry per CDR3 protein. The sample consists of approximately 910,000 distinct CDR3 sequences, roughly 30% of them appearing once. For these TCRs, the target antigens are not known. Sequenced here: cultured CD8+ T cells from PBMCs, sampled from culture after CMV antigen stimulation. All receptors come from a human donor in good health (CMV status not recorded). Some clones in this sample may be carry-over from other donors' samples. The CDR3 runs from the conserved cysteine through the conserved F or W. The D gene is left open where the match is weak. Not every row has a clone size; where given, it reads once, few, many or a size class.

len,abundance,d_gene,j_gene,v_gene,CDR3nt,CDR3aa
14,few,TRBD1,TRBJ2-1,TRBV19,TGTGCCAGTAGTATTCAAGGGGGCGGAAATGAGCAGTTCTTC,CASSIQGGGNEQFF
15,-,TRBD2,TRBJ2-1,TRBV2,TGTGCCAGCATCTTTAGCGGGGCCCACACTTTTGAGCAGTTCTTC,CASIFSGAHTFEQFF
15,-,-,TRBJ1-2,TRBV9,TGTGCCAGCAGCGTAGGTGTGGGAGCTAACTATGGCTACACCTTC,CASSVGVGANYGYTF
14,-,-,TRBJ1-5,TRBV20-1,TGCAGTGCTAATTTGGACGGGGGGTATCAGCCCCAGCATTTT,CSANLDGGYQPQHF
15,many,-,TRBJ1-1,TRBV7-6,TGTGCCAGCAGCCCCGGGCAGGGCGTGAACACTGAAGCTTTCTTT,CASSPGQGVNTEAFF
12,few,-,TRBJ1-3,TRBV3-1,TGTGCCAGCAGCCAAGCGATACACACCATATATTTT,CASSQAIHTIYF
16,-,TRBD2,TRBJ2-5,TRBV5-1,TGCGCCAGCAGCTTGGGAGGCGGGGGGTTACAAGAGACCCAGTACTTC,CASSLGGGGLQETQYF
17,many,-,TRBJ1-5,TRBV15,TGTGCCACCAGCAGAGATCGGGCAGGGATTAGCAATCAGCCCCAGCATTTT,CATSRDRAGISNQPQHF
13,-,-,TRBJ1-2,TRBV27,TGTGCCAGCAGTTTAAGCGGCAATTCAGGCTACACCTTC,CASSLSGNSGYTF
15,-,-,TRBJ1-4,TRBV6-6,TGTGCCAGCAGGGGCTTCGGAGCAACTAATGAAAAACTGTTTTTT,CASRGFGATNEKLFF
14,-,-,TRBJ1-1,TRBV19,TGTGCCAATCCTAGGACAGACCCGGGGACTGAAGCTTTCTTT,CANPRTDPGTEAFF
12,few,-,TRBJ1-2,TRBV6-6,TGTGCCACCCACGTAGAGCCCCCCGGCTACACCTTC,CATHVEPPGYTF
13,many,TRBD2,TRBJ2-1,TRBV12-3/TRBV12-4,TGTGCCGCCCTAGGCGGGGGAGAGAATGAGCAGTTCTTC,CAALGGGENEQFF
14,-,TRBD1,TRBJ1-2,TRBV27,TGTGCCAGCAGTTTATCCGGGACAGGGTCGAGCTACACCTTC,CASSLSGTGSSYTF
13,-,-,TRBJ2-5,TRBV6-6,TGTGCCACCACCAGCTCAACCCAAGAGACCCAGTACTTC,CATTSSTQETQYF
16,-,-,TRBJ2-1,TRBV6-5,TGTGCCAGCAGTCCCTCGCGGGGACGCTCCTACAATGAGCAGTTCTTC,CASSPSRGRSYNEQFF
14,many,-,TRBJ1-2,TRBV7-9,TGTGCCAGCAGCTTACTCATCAGTAACTATGGCTACACCTTC,CASSLLISNYGYTF
15,few,-,TRBJ1-5,TRBV19,TGTGCCAGTAGTATCAGTCGGACAAGCGAACAGCCCCAGCATTTT,CASSISRTSEQPQHF
15,-,-,TRBJ1-2,TRBV7-2,TGTGCCAGCAGCTTAGGCTTCAGGGATAACTATGGCTACACCTTC,CASSLGFRDNYGYTF
14,-,-,TRBJ1-3,TRBV6-2/TRBV6-3,TGTGCCAGCAGACCCGGACAGTCTGGAAACACCATATATTTT,CASRPGQSGNTIYF
19,-,TRBD2,TRBJ2-1,TRBV4-1,TGCGCCAGCAGCCCCCGGGTTAGCGGGGGGTCAGTCTCCGCTAATGAGCAGTTCTTC,CASSPRVSGGSVSANEQFF
14,-,-,TRBJ1-1,TRBV12-5,TGTGCTAGTGGTCCCCCCCGGGGGCTCACTGAAGCTTTCTTT,CASGPPRGLTEAFF
13,few,-,TRBJ1-1,TRBV19,TGTGCCAGTAGTAGGGGGGCGAGCACTGAAGCTTTCTTT,CASSRGASTEAFF
16,-,-,TRBJ1-1,TRBV7-9,TGTGCCAGCAGCCCGCCGACCAGGGATTGGAACACTGAAGCTTTCTTT,CASSPPTRDWNTEAFF
16,-,TRBD2,TRBJ2-5,TRBV20-1,TGCAGTGCTAGAGCCCCACTAGCGGGGGTGCAAGAGACCCAGTACTTC,CSARAPLAGVQETQYF
16,-,TRBD2,TRBJ2-5,TRBV6-1,TGTGCCAGCTTGTTCCAGCGGGGGTGGTACCAAGAGACCCAGTACTTC,CASLFQRGWYQETQYF
15,few,TRBD1,TRBJ2-1,TRBV7-6,TGTGCCAGCAGCTCCCCGGACAGGGTAAGGGGTGAGCAGTTCTTC,CASSSPDRVRGEQFF
13,many,-,TRBJ1-1,TRBV6-5,TGTGCCAGCAGTTACGGGGCGGGGACTGAAGCTTTCTTT,CASSYGAGTEAFF
16,few,-,TRBJ2-7,TRBV27,TGTGCCAGCAGTTTACTTACCCTTCCATCACCGTACGAGCAGTACTTC,CASSLLTLPSPYEQYF
18,few,TRBD2,TRBJ2-2,TRBV6-6,TGTGCCAGCAGTAACTACCTTAGGGCGGGGGGGGACACCGGGGAGCTGTTTTTT,CASSNYLRAGGDTGELFF
12,few,-,TRBJ1-1,TRBV7-9,TGTGCCAGCTGGAGGGGGAACACTGAAGCTTTCTTT,CASWRGNTEAFF
16,-,-,TRBJ2-5,TRBV7-3,TGTGCCAGCAGCTCACCAGGGCAGGGCCTCCAAGAGACCCAGTACTTC,CASSSPGQGLQETQYF
13,-,-,TRBJ1-1,TRBV12-5,TGTGCTAGTGGTGGGGAGGATAACACTGAAGCTTTCTTT,CASGGEDNTEAFF
16,many,TRBD1,TRBJ1-5,TRBV7-8,TGTGCCAGCAGCCTGGACAGGGGAAATAGCAATCAGCCCCAGCATTTT,CASSLDRGNSNQPQHF
15,-,-,TRBJ1-2,TRBV4-3,TGCGCCAGCAGCCAAGATCGGCAGCCTGCCTATGGCTACACCTTC,CASSQDRQPAYGYTF
15,few,-,TRBJ2-7,TRBV6-1,TGTGCCAGCGCCTCCCTCCGGGACGGAAACTACGAGCAGTACTTC,CASASLRDGNYEQYF
14,-,-,TRBJ1-1,TRBV27,TGTGCCAGCAGTCGGGGGGGGCTTTACACTGAAGCTTTCTTT,CASSRGGLYTEAFF
13,-,TRBD2,TRBJ2-4,TRBV2,TGTGCCAGCAGCGGGGCGGGGGAAAACATTCAGTACTTC,CASSGAGENIQYF
17,-,TRBD1,TRBJ1-2,TRBV20-1,TGCAGTGCTAGAGATCTTACCACAGGGGTTATTAACTATGGCTACACCTTC,CSARDLTTGVINYGYTF
17,-,-,TRBJ1-2,TRBV5-4,TGTGCCAGCAGCTTCTCCTCAACCACAGGTACTTCAAGAGGCTACACCTTC,CASSFSSTTGTSRGYTF
15,few,-,TRBJ2-1,TRBV7-9,TGTGCCAGCAGTTTTCCGCGAACAGCTTACAATGAGCAGTTCTTC,CASSFPRTAYNEQFF
13,-,-,TRBJ2-7,TRBV7-9,TGTGCCAGCAGCCCCGCGGTCTCCTACGAGCAGTACTTC,CASSPAVSYEQYF
13,few,-,TRBJ1-5,TRBV7-8,TGTGCCAGCACCCTAGGGACCAATCAGCCCCAGCATTTT,CASTLGTNQPQHF
17,-,TRBD2,TRBJ2-1,TRBV7-6,TGTGCCAGCAGCTTAGGTAGCGGGGGGGCCTCCCACAATGAGCAGTTCTTC,CASSLGSGGASHNEQFF
16,-,TRBD1,TRBJ1-1,TRBV11-2,TGTGCCAGCAGCTTAGGGTGGACAGGGGCAAACACTGAAGCTTTCTTT,CASSLGWTGANTEAFF
16,-,TRBD1,TRBJ2-3,TRBV19,TGTGCCAATAGTTGGACAGGGCCCTCCAGATCAGATACGCAGTATTTT,CANSWTGPSRSDTQYF
15,few,TRBD1,TRBJ2-3,TRBV10-3,TGTGCCATCAGTGTGACCCGGGACAGGGGATATACGCAGTATTTT,CAISVTRDRGYTQYF
14,-,-,TRBJ2-7,TRBV20-1,TGCAGTGCTAGAGGTATAGGCAGGGACTACGAGCAGTACTTC,CSARGIGRDYEQYF
13,-,-,TRBJ1-2,TRBV7-9,TGTGCCAGCGCCCAGACTCTTAACTATGGCTACACCTTC,CASAQTLNYGYTF
14,-,-,TRBJ1-1,TRBV6-2/TRBV6-3,TGTGCCAGCAGTTCGAGTGGACCCTACACTGAAGCTTTCTTT,CASSSSGPYTEAFF
16,many,-,TRBJ2-5,TRBV7-8,TGTGCCAGCAGCCTCGGAGGGACCCTAGCTCGAGAGACCCAGTACTTC,CASSLGGTLARETQYF
14,few,-,TRBJ2-1,TRBV11-2,TGTGCCAGCAGCTTAGTTTACGGAGGCAATGAGCAGTTCTTC,CASSLVYGGNEQFF
12,few,-,TRBJ2-3,TRBV7-2,TGTGCCAGCAGAGGAGACCCGCTAACGCAGTATTTT,CASRGDPLTQYF
14,-,TRBD1,TRBJ2-1,TRBV11-2,TGTGCCAGCAGCTTCGGACAGGGGGTCTATGAGCAGTTCTTC,CASSFGQGVYEQFF